Listed here are 30 T cell receptor beta chains from one sample, sequenced in a study of tumor-infiltrating lymphocytes in primary liver carcinoma. Unsorted whole blood yielded the blood RNA, and germline DNA was also extracted. Total RNA amounting to 500 ng was the source from which TCR beta cDNA was made with a constant-region primer. Slightly modified ARM-PCR served as the procedure for the TCR beta libraries. These libraries came from three rounds of nested multiplex PCR. Primers for the first two PCR rounds were TRBV1-TRBV30 forward primers and a C-beta reverse primer (approximately 10 cycles per round). MiXCR, run by TCRdb on the multiplex PCR reads, gives a single entry per CDR3 protein. The top ten clones hold about 6.5% of a sample with 330,000 or so distinct CDR3 sequences, less than 70% of them seen once. The sequencing input was peripheral blood. All receptors come from a man aged 35 to 55 with primary liver carcinoma and hepatitis B virus infection.

Details on this clonotype: This may arise from a read error, as a much more abundant clone is one base away. This chain uses TRBV4-1 with TRBJ2-7, with 7 nucleotides matching TRBD1. Germline CDR1 is MGHRA and CDR2 is YSYEKL. The CDR3 covers 15 residues. Trimming removed 1 base from V and 3 bases from J; junction bases left unmatched: 6. CDR3 region: CASSQAVGTVYEQYF. Written as DNA, the CDR3 is TGCGCCAGCAGCCAAGCAGTGGGGACAGTCTACGAGCAGTACTTC.

J is TRBJ2-2 and V is TRBV11-2; no clear D gene. In germline, CDR1 is SGHAT, CDR2 FQNNGV. The CDR3 runs to 14 residues. The germline V and J ends were trimmed by 6 bases and 8 bases, with 16 bases remaining between them. DNA of the CDR3: TGTGCCAGCAGTCCCTTCGGGTGCGCTGGGGAGCTGTTTTTT. Translating gives CASSPFGCAGELFF.

The table lists this clonotype with many counts. The rearrangement uses TRBV12-3 or TRBV12-4 and TRBJ1-1; 7 positions agree with TRBD1. The CDR3 totals 14 residues. The ends lost 1 base at V and 6 bases at J; junction bases unmatched: 5. CDR3 nucleotides: TGTGCCAGCAGTTTAGAAACAGGGGTCCCTGAAGCTTTCTTT. Translated: CASSLETGVPEAFF.

This clonotype was observed many times. This chain joins TRBV11-2 and TRBJ1-2; possible D gene TRBD1, 6 bases. V was clipped by 5 bases and J by 8 bases, with 15 bases between them. Germline V gene lookup returns CDR1 SGHAT and CDR2 FQNNGV. The CDR3 totals 13 residues. The CDR3 spells CASSPWQGRGYTF. The CDR3 DNA follows: TGTGCCAGCAGCCCCTGGCAGGGGCGCGGCTACACCTTC.

The J gene is TRBJ2-3, the V gene TRBV18, with TRBD1 identical over 8 bases. V was clipped by 2 bases and J by 2 bases; unmatched bases: 9. The CDR3 runs to 17 residues. Germline V gene data show CDR1 as KGHSH and CDR2 as LQKENI. The CDR3 bases are TGTGCCAGCTCACCATCGACCACAGGGGGTTACACAGATACGCAGTATTTT. Protein: CASSPSTTGGYTDTQYF. The variable domain in full, with the rest retrieved from reference TRBV18 and TRBJ2-3, is NAGVMQNPRHLVRRRGQEARLRCSPMKGHSHVYWYRQLPEEGLKFMVYLQKENIIDESGMPKERFSAEFPKEGPSILRIQQVVRGDSAAYFCASSPSTTGGYTDTQYFGPGTRLTVL.

This clonotype was recorded at least ten times. The chain recombines TRBV12-3 or TRBV12-4 with TRBJ2-7; D might be TRBD2 (6 bases). This CDR3 has 11 amino acids. V was cut by 6 bases and J by 5 bases, with 8 bases left in between. CDR3 loop: CASRRGNEQYF. CDR3 nucleotides: TGTGCCAGCAGGCGGGGAAACGAGCAGTACTTC.

The V call is TRBV11-2, the J call TRBJ2-3; D assignment may be TRBD1 or TRBD2 (5 bases each). V lost 5 bases and J 2 bases, leaving 17 bases between the germline ends. The CDR3 loop spans 16 amino acids. Germline CDR1 and CDR2: SGHAT and FQNNGV. The CDR3 DNA reads as TGTGCCAGCAGCCAGGGTAGCGAGGGGATCACAGATACGCAGTATTTT. Amino acids: CASSQGSEGITDTQYF.

This clonotype appeared many times. This chain uses TRBV6-5 with TRBJ2-6; perhaps TRBD2 as D (6 bases). The CDR3 has 16 amino acids. The V end lost 0 bases, the J end lost 0 bases, and 6 bases lay between the germline ends. Germline V gene lookup returns CDR1 MNHEY and CDR2 SVGAGI. The CDR3 sequence is CASSYSGGSGANVLTF. The CDR3 nucleotides are TGTGCCAGCAGTTACTCGGGAGGCTCTGGGGCCAACGTCCTGACTTTC.

This clonotype has just a few counts. The chain uses TRBV6-1 and TRBJ2-1; TRBD1 aligns across 7 bases. Germline V gene lookup returns CDR1 MNHNS and CDR2 SASEGT. This CDR3 region has 14 residues. J gave up 1 base and V 5 bases, and 2 bases lay outside the gene matches. Here the CDR3 reads CASSIQGSYNEQFF. As DNA, the CDR3 is TGTGCCAGCAGTATACAGGGGTCCTACAATGAGCAGTTCTTC.

In the case of this clonotype: At one end, the junction sequence differs from germline, possibly due to a read error. V usage is TRBV4-3 and J usage is TRBJ2-7; possibly TRBD1 or TRBD2 for D (5 bases each). The CDR3 runs 17 residues. Germline CDR1 reads LGHNA; CDR2 reads YSLEER. The CDR3 sequence: CASSKEWGYSSFYEQYF. Here the CDR3 DNA reads TGCGCCAGCAGCAAAGAGTGGGGGTACTCTTCCTTCTACGAGCAGTACTTC.

This clonotype was observed many times. The V gene is TRBV4-1, the J gene TRBJ2-4, with 12 nucleotides matching TRBD1. In germline, CDR1 is MGHRA, CDR2 YSYEKL. The V segment lost 3 bases and the J segment 1 base; nucleotides outside the gene matches: 13. This CDR3 is built from 20 residues. CDR3: CASSHASGTGGSRAKNIQYF. CDR3 DNA: TGCGCCAGCAGCCATGCGTCCGGGACAGGGGGCAGTAGGGCCAAAAACATTCAGTACTTC.

In the case of this clonotype: This clone may be a read error of a much larger clone one base away. V usage is TRBV5-1 and J usage is TRBJ1-1; D call uncertain. Trimming took off 4 bases at V and 2 bases at J, with 15 bases between the two ends. The CDR3 consists of 15 residues. Germline assignment: CDR1 SGHRS and CDR2 YFSETQ. CDR3 bases: TGCGCCAGCAGCCTGACATTTAAGGGTAACACTGAAGCTTTCTTT. It translates to CASSLTFKGNTEAFF. The entire variable domain, with the rest obtained from reference TRBV5-1 and TRBJ1-1, is as follows: KAGVTQTPRYLIKTRGQQVTLSCSPISGHRSVSWYQQTPGQGLQFLFEYFSETQRNKGNFPGRFSGRQFSNSRSEMNVSTLELGDSALYLCASSLTFKGNTEAFFGQGTRLTVV.

As concerns this clonotype: No conserved phenylalanine or tryptophan is present at the end of the CDR3, so a read error is the likely explanation. The DNA is left out, because the CDR3 cannot be placed on it with certainty; the CDR3 is given as TCRdb lists it. The J gene is TRBJ2-3, the V gene TRBV29-1; the D call TRBD1 from the table was never checked on the DNA. Per germline, CDR1 SQVTM and CDR2 ANQGSEA. The CDR3 region is 13 residues in length, termini included. The CDR3 spells CSDVGGTTDTRYV.

The rearrangement links TRBV29-1 to TRBJ2-1; the D is unclear. Trimming cost V 4 bases and J 10 bases, with 14 bases left between them. This CDR3 has 12 amino acids. The V gene's germline CDR1 is SQVTM and CDR2 ANQGSEA. The DNA of the CDR3 is TGCAGCGTTGGCCTAGGGAACAGCGAGCAGTTCTTC. This gives the protein CSVGLGNSEQFF.

As for this clonotype: A much bigger clone sits one base away, suggesting this may be a read error. The chain uses TRBV7-8 and TRBJ2-1; D is unresolved. The CDR3 contains 11 residues. The V gene's germline CDR1 is SGHVS and CDR2 FQNEAQ. Trimming removed 4 bases from V and 7 bases from J, with 5 bases in between. CDR3: CASSSFNEQFF. The CDR3 region has the DNA TGTGCCAGCAGCTCATTTAATGAGCAGTTCTTC. Drawing the rest from reference TRBV7-8 and TRBJ2-1, the complete variable domain is GAGVSQSPRYKVAKRGQDVALRCDPISGHVSLFWYQQALGQGPEFLTYFQNEAQLDKSGLPSDRFFAERPEGSVSTLKIQRTQQEDSAVYLCASSSFNEQFFGPGTRLTVL.

The table lists this clonotype with a few counts. V usage is TRBV12-3 or TRBV12-4 and J usage is TRBJ2-1, with TRBD2 matching over 7 bases. There are 16 residues in the CDR3. V lost 6 bases to trimming and J lost 3 bases; unmatched junction nucleotides: 11. CDR3 nucleotides: TGTGCCAGCAGCAGATACCTAGCGGTCGACTACAATGAGCAGTTCTTC. Amino acids: CASSRYLAVDYNEQFF.

With regard to this clonotype: At one end the junction does not follow the germline gene, possibly because of a read error. The V gene is TRBV5-4, the J gene TRBJ1-4; possible D gene TRBD1, 6 bases. Germline assignment: CDR1 SGHNT and CDR2 YYREEE (reference sequence). CDR3 length equals 14 residues. The CDR3 coding sequence is TGTACCAGCAGCTTGGACAGATCTAATGAAAAACTGTTTTTT. Encoded protein: CTSSLDRSNEKLFF.

This clonotype came up a few times. This rearrangement joins TRBV6-5 to TRBJ1-4, with 7 bases aligning to TRBD1. V was pared by 5 bases and J by 8 bases, with 5 bases of the junction left unmatched. The CDR3 sequence is 13 residues long. Germline CDR1 MNHEY, CDR2 SVGAGI. The CDR3 region has the DNA TGTGCCAGCAGTCGGACAGGCCCCGAAAAACTGTTTTTT. This translates into CASSRTGPEKLFF.

Notes on this clonotype: A much larger clonotype is one base distant, so this may be a read error. The rearrangement uses TRBV10-2 and TRBJ1-2; D remains unclear. This CDR3 has 12 amino acids. The germline V gene encodes CDR1 WSHSY and CDR2 SAAADI. The DNA of the CDR3 is TGCGCCAGCAAGACGGAAGACTATGGCTTCACCTTC. Amino acid sequence: CASKTEDYGFTF.

CDR3 in DNA: TGTGCCATCAGTGAGGCGGGCACAGATACGCAGTATTTT. This translates into CAISEAGTDTQYF. This chain connects TRBV10-3 to TRBJ2-3; D is unclear. Germline V lookup: CDR1 ENHRY, CDR2 SYGVKD. Deletions cut 2 bases from V and 1 base from J, with 4 bases between. This CDR3 has 13 amino acids.

This chain's CDR3 is CASSLKSRNNEQFF. The CDR3, as DNA: TGTGCCAGCAGCTTGAAAAGCCGTAACAATGAGCAGTTCTTC. V gene TRBV5-4 combines with J gene TRBJ2-1, with D unresolved. Germline lookup yields CDR1 SGHNT and CDR2 YYREEE (reference sequence). The V gene lost 1 base and the J gene lost 5 bases, with 10 bases spanning the gap. The CDR3 runs to 14 residues.

In regard to this clonotype: Just one base apart from a much larger clone, this may be a read error. The J gene is TRBJ1-1, the V gene TRBV6-1; D remains ambiguous. CDR1 MNHNS and CDR2 SASEGT come from the germline V gene. This CDR3 spans 12 amino acids. In nucleotides, the CDR3 is TGTGCCAGCAGTCCCAGAAACACTGAAGCTTTATTT. Encoded protein: CASSPRNTEALF.

This clonotype has just a few counts. The chain joins TRBV13 to TRBJ2-5; D not resolved. Trimming shortened V by 3 bases and J by 0 bases, and 11 bases separated the two germline ends. Germline V gives CDR1 PRHDT, CDR2 FYEKMQ (reference sequence). This CDR3 comprises 15 residues. The CDR3 sequence: CASSFGPRHQETQYF. The DNA for the CDR3 is TGTGCCAGCAGCTTTGGCCCGCGCCACCAAGAGACCCAGTACTTC.

Worth noting for this clonotype: A much more abundant neighbour one base away suggests this may be a read error. V gene TRBV10-3 combines with J gene TRBJ2-1; TRBD2 matches at 13 bases. The J segment lost 9 bases and the V segment lost 8 bases, leaving 10 bases of the junction unmatched. This CDR3 has 15 residues. Germline V gene lookup returns CDR1 ENHRY and CDR2 SYGVKD. CDR3 nucleotides: TGTGCCATCTCCGGCTGGACTAGCGGGAGTAGTGAGCAGTTCTTC. Its translation is CAISGWTSGSSEQFF.

As regards this clonotype: This likely comes from a read error, as the CDR3 has no conserved phenylalanine or tryptophan at its end. This chain uses TRBV11-1 with TRBJ2-3; TRBD2 might be the D (5 bases). CDR1 and CDR2 from the germline V gene are SGHAT and FQDESV (reference sequence). The CDR3 contains 16 residues. The CDR3 DNA reads TGTGCCAACAGCTTAGTTACGGGAACACGGACAGATACGCAGTATCTT. It yields the protein CANSLVTGTRTDTQYL.

Turning to this clonotype: Being one base from a much bigger clone, this may be a read error. J is TRBJ2-7 and V is TRBV12-3 or TRBV12-4, with D maybe TRBD2 (6 bases). Between the trimmed V and J ends, which lost 7 bases and 0 bases, there was a span of 10 bases. This CDR3 contains 13 residues. The CDR3 spells CASNIGSSYEQYF. The CDR3 DNA reads as TGTGCCAGCAACATCGGGAGCTCCTACGAGCAGTACTTC.

In the case of this clonotype: This could be a read error, since a much larger clone is one nucleotide away. The chain carries TRBV12-3 or TRBV12-4 and TRBJ2-7, with D possibly TRBD1 on 6 matching bases. The CDR3 length is 14 residues. The CDR3 protein is CASGLGQGKYEQYF. The CDR3 DNA sequence: TGTGCCAGCGGTTTGGGCCAGGGGAAATACGAGCAGTACTTC.

On this clonotype: A read error is likely, as this CDR3 ends without the conserved phenylalanine or tryptophan. The DNA is omitted, as the CDR3 cannot be located on it reliably, and the CDR3 follows TCRdb's listing. J is TRBJ2-5 and V is TRBV11-2. Inclusive of both ends, the CDR3 amounts to 11 amino acids. CDR1 is SGHAT and CDR2 is FQNNGV in the germline V gene. This CDR3 reads CASSEQETQYL.

The chain couples TRBV9 to TRBJ2-6; D may correspond to TRBD1 or TRBD2 (5 bases each). The CDR3 is made up of 15 amino acids. The V gene's germline CDR1 is SGDLS and CDR2 YYNGEE. V was trimmed by 4 bases and J by 4 bases, leaving 12 bases between them. The CDR3 loop reads CASSTGTLGANVLTF. The CDR3 region has the DNA TGTGCCAGCAGCACCGGGACGTTAGGGGCCAACGTCCTGACTTTC.

Worth noting for this clonotype: The junction differs from germline at one of its ends, possibly a read error. This chain connects TRBV29-1 to TRBJ2-1; 11 bases align to TRBD2. There are 18 residues in the CDR3. In germline, CDR1 is SQVTM, CDR2 ANQGSEA. The CDR3 protein is CSVESGISGRGAYNEQFF. The CDR3 coding sequence is TGCAGTGTTGAATCCGGGATTAGCGGGAGGGGCGCCTATAATGAGCAGTTCTTC.